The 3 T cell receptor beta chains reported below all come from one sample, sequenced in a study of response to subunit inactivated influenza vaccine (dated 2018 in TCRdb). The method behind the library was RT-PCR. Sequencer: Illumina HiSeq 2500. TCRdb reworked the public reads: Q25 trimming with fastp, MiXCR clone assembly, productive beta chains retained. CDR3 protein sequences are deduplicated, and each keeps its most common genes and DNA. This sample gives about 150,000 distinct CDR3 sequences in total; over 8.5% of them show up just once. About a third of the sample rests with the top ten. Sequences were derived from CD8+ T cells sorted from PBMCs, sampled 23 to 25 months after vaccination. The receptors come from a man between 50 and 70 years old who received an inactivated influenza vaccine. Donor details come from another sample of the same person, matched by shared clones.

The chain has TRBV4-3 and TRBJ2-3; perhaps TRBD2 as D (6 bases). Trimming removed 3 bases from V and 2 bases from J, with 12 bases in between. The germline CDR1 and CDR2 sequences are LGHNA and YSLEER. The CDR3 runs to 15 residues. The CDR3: CASSQRDLHTDTQYF. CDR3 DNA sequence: TGCGCCAGCAGCCAGCGGGACTTGCACACAGATACGCAGTATTTT.

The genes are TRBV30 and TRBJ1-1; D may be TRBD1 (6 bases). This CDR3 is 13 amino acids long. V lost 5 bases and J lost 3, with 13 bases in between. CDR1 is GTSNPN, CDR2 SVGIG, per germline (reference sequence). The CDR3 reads CAWCTGYDTEAFF. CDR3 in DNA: TGTGCCTGGTGCACAGGGTACGACACTGAAGCTTTCTTT.

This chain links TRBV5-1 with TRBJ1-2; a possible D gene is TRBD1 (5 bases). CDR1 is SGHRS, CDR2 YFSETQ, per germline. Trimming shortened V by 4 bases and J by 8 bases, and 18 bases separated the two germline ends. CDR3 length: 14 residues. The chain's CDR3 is CASSPARRGSGYTF. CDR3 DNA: TGCGCCAGCAGCCCCGCCCGGAGGGGCTCAGGCTACACCTTC.